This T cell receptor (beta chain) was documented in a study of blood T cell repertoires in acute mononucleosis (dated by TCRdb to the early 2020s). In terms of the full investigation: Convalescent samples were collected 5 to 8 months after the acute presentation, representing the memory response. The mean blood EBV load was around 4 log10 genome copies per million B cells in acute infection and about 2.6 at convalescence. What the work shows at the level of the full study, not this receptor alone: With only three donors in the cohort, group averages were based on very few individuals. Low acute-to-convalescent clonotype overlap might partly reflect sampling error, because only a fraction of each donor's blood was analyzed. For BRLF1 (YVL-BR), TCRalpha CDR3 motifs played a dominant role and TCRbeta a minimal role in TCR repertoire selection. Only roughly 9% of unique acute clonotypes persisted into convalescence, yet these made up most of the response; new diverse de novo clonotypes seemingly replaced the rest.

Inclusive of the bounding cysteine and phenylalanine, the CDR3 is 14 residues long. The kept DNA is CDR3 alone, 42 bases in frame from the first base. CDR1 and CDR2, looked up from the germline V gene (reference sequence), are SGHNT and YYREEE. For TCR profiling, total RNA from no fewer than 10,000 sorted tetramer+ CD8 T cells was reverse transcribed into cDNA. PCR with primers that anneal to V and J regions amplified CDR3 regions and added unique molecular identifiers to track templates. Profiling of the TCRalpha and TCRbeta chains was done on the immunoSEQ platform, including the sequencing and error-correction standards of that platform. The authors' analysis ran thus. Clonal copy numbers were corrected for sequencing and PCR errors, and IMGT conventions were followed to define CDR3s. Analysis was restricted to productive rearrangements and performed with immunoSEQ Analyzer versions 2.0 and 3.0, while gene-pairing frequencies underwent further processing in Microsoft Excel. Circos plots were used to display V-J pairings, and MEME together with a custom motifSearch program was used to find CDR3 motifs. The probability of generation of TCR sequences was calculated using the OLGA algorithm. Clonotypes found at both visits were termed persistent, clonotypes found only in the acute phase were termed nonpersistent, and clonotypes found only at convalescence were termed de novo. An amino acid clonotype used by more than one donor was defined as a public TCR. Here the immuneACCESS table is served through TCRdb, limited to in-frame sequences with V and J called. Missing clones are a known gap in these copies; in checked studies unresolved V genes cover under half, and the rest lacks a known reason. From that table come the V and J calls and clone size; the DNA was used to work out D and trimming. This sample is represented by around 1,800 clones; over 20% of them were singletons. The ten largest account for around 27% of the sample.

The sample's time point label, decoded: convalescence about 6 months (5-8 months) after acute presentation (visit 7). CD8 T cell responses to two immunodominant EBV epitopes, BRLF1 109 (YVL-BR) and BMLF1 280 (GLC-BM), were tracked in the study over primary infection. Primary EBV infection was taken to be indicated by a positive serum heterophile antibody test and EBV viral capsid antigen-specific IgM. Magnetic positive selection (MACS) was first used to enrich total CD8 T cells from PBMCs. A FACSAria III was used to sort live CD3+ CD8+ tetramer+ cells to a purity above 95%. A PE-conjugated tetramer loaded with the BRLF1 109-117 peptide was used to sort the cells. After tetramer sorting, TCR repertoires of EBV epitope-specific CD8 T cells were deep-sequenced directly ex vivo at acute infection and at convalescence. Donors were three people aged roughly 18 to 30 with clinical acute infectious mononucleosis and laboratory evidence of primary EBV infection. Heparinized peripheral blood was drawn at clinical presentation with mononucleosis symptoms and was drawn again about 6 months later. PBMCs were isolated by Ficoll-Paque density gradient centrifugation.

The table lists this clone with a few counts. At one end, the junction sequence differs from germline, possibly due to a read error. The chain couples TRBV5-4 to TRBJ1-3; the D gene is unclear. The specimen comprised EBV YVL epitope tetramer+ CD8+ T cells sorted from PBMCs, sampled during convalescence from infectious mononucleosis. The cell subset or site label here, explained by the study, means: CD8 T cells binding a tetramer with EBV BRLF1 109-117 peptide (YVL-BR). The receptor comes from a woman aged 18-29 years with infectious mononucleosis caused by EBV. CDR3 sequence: CASSPGVTGNTIIF. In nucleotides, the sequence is TGTGCCAGCAGCCCGGGCGTCACGGGAAACACCATAATTTTT.